The text below deals with one TCR beta chain. Antigen unknown. Data came from immunoSEQ multiplex PCR; TCRdb stores just in-frame clones and leaves some out. In the table there are about 39,000 clones, roughly 83% of which are singletons. Germline CDR1 is SGHNT and CDR2 is YYREEE (reference sequence). This CDR3 region has 13 residues. V lost 5 bases, J lost 8 bases, and 13 bases lay in between. The sample is drawn from a study of T cells in localized non-small cell lung cancer. The study's findings and limits: The appearance of a median approximately 60 of the top 100 tumor clones was seen in adjacent lung. Adjacent uninvolved lung had the highest clonality, suggesting focused antigen responses. A higher density of T cells in blood coincided with extended overall survival.

The genes are TRBV5-4 and TRBJ1-4; D possibly corresponds to TRBD1 (6 bases). The receptor comes from a woman aged 40-69 years with stage II squamous cell lung carcinoma. This sample comprised PBMCs, obtained before any cancer treatment. The CDR3 nucleotides read TGTGCCAGCAGTGGGGGCCTGGGAGAAAAACTGTTTTTT. Amino acids: CASSGGLGEKLFF.